This TCR beta chain was sequenced for a study of T-cell reconstitution after alpha-beta-depleted transplantation in children (dated by TCRdb to the mid-2010s). Study-wide context: Using TCR repertoire profiling, the study followed T-cell immune reconstitution in a quantitative way in children after TCRalphabeta/CD19-depleted allogeneic hematopoietic cell transplantation.

The library was built by means of PCR. The sample was run on an Illumina HiSeq 2500. TCR library preparation used molecular barcoding, with unique molecular identifiers applied to normalize quantification of the TCRbeta repertoire. Through fastp at Q25 and MiXCR, TCRdb rebuilt clones from the public reads, retaining in-frame beta chains. Each record represents a unique CDR3 protein, reported with the most common genes and DNA among its rows. Across this sample there are approximately 340,000 distinct CDR3 sequences, with approximately 10% seen only once. The ten top clones hold approximately 2.3% of the sample. This clonotype was counted ten times or more. Its binding antigen is unknown. Nothing much larger sits one base from this clone, and base qualities are not available. The sequencing used PBMCs from the stem cell graft donor, collected from the stem cell graft. The TCR originated in a human donor who donated a stem cell graft to a child with acute lymphoblastic leukemia.

The nucleotide sequence is given as TGTGCCAGCAGCTTAGTCGTCGGTGAGCAGTTCTTC. Its protein reads: CASSLVVGEQFF. The sequence is built from TRBV7-2 and TRBJ2-1, with the D gene call left open. Measured from the cysteine to the phenylalanine, the CDR3 is 12 residues long. The read is trimmed to its CDR3 DNA, 36 bases read in frame from base 1. Based on the germline V gene, the CDR1 and CDR2 sequences are SGHTA and FQGNSA. V loses 1 base, J loses 9 bases, and the germline ends lie 7 bases apart.